Presented here are 29 T cell receptor beta chains from one specimen sequenced in a study of T cells in Graves' hyperthyroidism and ophthalmopathy. It was RNA transcripts that yielded the amplified TCR beta CDR3 regions. The primer set for the first-round RT-PCR of the TCR CDR3 was HTBI. TCRdb redid the calling of the multiplex PCR reads with MiXCR, one entry per CDR3 protein. The sample contains more than 650,000 distinct CDR3 sequences, 14% of which appear only once. Sequenced sample: blood. These receptor sequences come from a woman aged 18-29 years with Graves' hyperthyroidism.

This clonotype was counted between two and nine times. This CDR3 is CASSSSWEQFF. CDR3 in DNA: TGTGCCAGCAGTTCGAGCTGGGAGCAGTTCTTC. J is TRBJ2-1 and V is TRBV27; no clear D. The CDR3 totals 11 residues. CDR1 is MNHEY and CDR2 is SMNVEV in the germline V gene (reference sequence). Trimming shortened V by 4 bases and J by 10 bases, and 8 bases separated the two germline ends.

This clonotype showed up many times. The chain joins TRBV28 to TRBJ1-4; D gene uncertain. The V gene lost 3 bases and the J gene lost 1 base, with 6 bases spanning the gap. CDR3 length equals 14 residues. Germline-derived CDR1 and CDR2 are MDHEN and SYDVKM. CDR3 amino acids: CASSFWGTNEKLFF. CDR3 nucleotides: TGTGCCAGCAGTTTCTGGGGAACTAATGAAAAACTGTTTTTT. The complete variable domain, with remaining parts taken from reference TRBV28 and TRBJ1-4, reads DVKVTQSSRYLVKRTGEKVFLECVQDMDHENMFWYRQDPGLGLRLIYFSYDVKMKEKGDIPEGYSVSREKKERFSLILESASTNQTSMYLCASSFWGTNEKLFFGSGTQLSVL.

This clonotype was detected many times. V usage is TRBV13 and J usage is TRBJ2-1; 8 nucleotides match TRBD1. J lost 8 bases, V lost 5 bases, and 8 bases had no gene match. The CDR3 is made up of 14 amino acids. From germline, CDR1 is PRHDT and CDR2 FYEKMQ (reference sequence). In nucleotides, the CDR3 is TGTGCCAGCAGCACCCTTCGACAGGGGTATGAGCAGTTCTTC. Encoded protein: CASSTLRQGYEQFF. Full variable domain (outside the CDR3, taken from reference TRBV13 and TRBJ2-1): AAGVIQSPRHLIKEKRETATLKCYPIPRHDTVYWYQQGPGQDPQFLISFYEKMQSDKGSIPDRFSAQQFSDYHSELNMSSLELGDSALYFCASSTLRQGYEQFFGPGTRLTVL.

J is TRBJ1-2 and V is TRBV7-2; perhaps TRBD1 as D (6 bases). V gave up 6 bases and J gave up 3 bases, with 14 bases separating them. Looked up from germline, CDR1 is SGHTA and CDR2 is FQGNSA. The CDR3 loop spans 14 amino acids. CDR3: CASRGQSSDYGYTF. The DNA for the CDR3 is TGTGCCAGCAGAGGACAGTCGTCTGACTATGGCTACACCTTC.

This clonotype was seen more than once but under ten times. The chain joins TRBV4-1 to TRBJ1-4, with 8 bases that match TRBD1. The CDR3 has 15 amino acids. Trimming at V came to 0 bases and at J to 4 bases, leaving 1 base not matched to a gene. CDR1 is MGHRA, CDR2 YSYEKL, per germline. The DNA for the CDR3 is TGCGCCAGCAGCCAAGAGGGACAGGTTAATGAAAAACTGTTTTTT. This codes for CASSQEGQVNEKLFF.

In its sample, this clonotype was seen many times. The chain carries TRBV11-2 and TRBJ2-3; D call uncertain. Germline V gene lookup returns CDR1 SGHAT and CDR2 FQNNGV. This CDR3 spans 13 amino acids. The V and J ends lost 3 bases and 5 bases respectively, with 9 bases between them. The chain's CDR3 is CASSFGEVDTQYF. The DNA for the CDR3 is TGTGCCAGCAGCTTTGGGGAAGTAGATACGCAGTATTTT. Using reference TRBV11-2 and TRBJ2-3 for the parts outside the CDR3, the full variable domain is EAGVAQSPRYKIIEKRQSVAFWCNPISGHATLYWYQQILGQGPKLLIQFQNNGVVDDSQLPKDRFSAERLKGVDSTLKIQPAKLEDSAVYLCASSFGEVDTQYFGPGTRLTVL.

The rearrangement uses TRBV11-2 and TRBJ1-4, with D possibly being TRBD1 (6 bases). Germline V gene sequence: CDR1 SGHAT, CDR2 FQNNGV. The CDR3 totals 14 residues. V dropped 7 bases and J dropped 8 bases, with 17 bases sitting between them. The CDR3 coding sequence is TGTGCCAGCACCCTTAGGGGGGGCCAAGAAAAACTGTTTTTT. It is translated as CASTLRGGQEKLFF.

The rearrangement uses TRBV4-1 and TRBJ1-4, with D perhaps TRBD1 (5 bases). This CDR3 spans 15 amino acids. Germline V lookup: CDR1 MGHRA, CDR2 YSYEKL. The V end was cut by 4 bases, the J end by 5 bases, with 14 bases between. The CDR3 protein is CASSRDDRGNEKLFF. CDR3 DNA: TGCGCCAGCAGCCGAGACGACAGAGGCAATGAAAAACTGTTTTTT.

The sample holds many counts of this clonotype. This rearrangement joins TRBV28 to TRBJ2-7; 8 bases fit TRBD1. CDR3 length equals 15 residues. Looked up from germline, CDR1 is MDHEN and CDR2 is SYDVKM. J was trimmed by 6 bases and V by 2 bases; bases with no gene match: 9. In DNA, the CDR3 is TGTGCCAGCAGTTTAGGGGGGACAGGATCGGGCGAGCAGTACTTC. Protein: CASSLGGTGSGEQYF.

The genes are TRBV6-1 and TRBJ2-5; D is unclear. V dropped 5 bases and J dropped 9 bases, with 16 bases sitting between them. The CDR3 has 13 residues. CDR1 MNHNS and CDR2 SASEGT come from the germline V gene. CDR3 in amino acids: CASSRQDRRAQYF. In nucleotides, the CDR3 is TGTGCCAGCAGTCGGCAGGACCGACGGGCCCAGTACTTC.

This clonotype was recorded many times. The V and J genes are TRBV5-1 and TRBJ1-2, with a tentative D call TRBD1 (6 bases). Trimming stripped 0 bases from V and 10 bases from J, with 13 bases between. Germline CDR1 is SGHRS and CDR2 is YFSETQ. The CDR3 runs 13 residues. The CDR3 DNA reads as TGCGCCAGCAGCTTGGTACCAGGGGCCGACTACACCTTC. This encodes CASSLVPGADYTF.

The sample holds many counts of this clonotype. The chain uses TRBV30 and TRBJ1-2; 8 nucleotides match TRBD1. The V gene's germline CDR1 is GTSNPN and CDR2 SVGIG (reference sequence). The trim removed 2 bases at V and 7 bases at J, leaving 6 bases unmatched. This CDR3 is 13 amino acids long. In DNA, the CDR3 is TGTGCCTGGAGTCCCCAGGGGGCGGTTGGCTACACCTTC. Its protein is CAWSPQGAVGYTF. Variable domain in full (rest from reference TRBV30 and TRBJ1-2): SQTIHQWPATLVQPVGSPLSLECTVEGTSNPNLYWYRQAAGRGLQLLFYSVGIGQISSEVPQNLSASRPQDRQFILSSKKLLLSDSGFYLCAWSPQGAVGYTFGSGTRLTVV.

This clonotype has a handful of counts. The J gene is TRBJ2-7, the V gene TRBV12-3 or TRBV12-4; D is possibly TRBD2 (5 bases). The length of the CDR3 is 13 residues. The V and J ends lost 9 bases and 4 bases respectively, with 16 bases between them. In nucleotides, the CDR3 is TGTGCCAGGCAGCAGGACCCGGGGTACGAGCAGTACTTC. Encoded protein: CARQQDPGYEQYF.

This clonotype was seen repeatedly, ten times or more. This chain connects TRBV6-1 to TRBJ1-1, with TRBD1 matching over 8 bases. CDR1 MNHNS and CDR2 SASEGT come from the germline V gene. The CDR3 extends over 22 amino acids. J lost 0 bases, V lost 1 base, and 22 bases had no gene match. Here the CDR3 DNA reads TGTGCCAGCAGTGAAGGAGGGACAGATGGGGTAACAGGGGGGAGCTTGAACACTGAAGCTTTCTTT. Amino acid sequence: CASSEGGTDGVTGGSLNTEAFF.

This clonotype appeared many times. The chain is built from TRBV6-1 and TRBJ1-1; the match to TRBD1 covers 7 bases. V lost 6 bases to trimming and J lost 0 bases; unmatched junction nucleotides: 10. Germline lookup yields CDR1 MNHNS and CDR2 SASEGT. The CDR3 consists of 16 residues. The CDR3 reads CASSGPQGLLNTEAFF. The CDR3 region has the DNA TGTGCCAGCAGCGGACCACAGGGGTTACTGAACACTGAAGCTTTCTTT.

This clonotype occurred many times. The genes are TRBV5-6 and TRBJ2-7; D call uncertain. The germline gives CDR1 SGHDT, CDR2 YYEEEE. There are 15 residues in the CDR3. V was cut by 1 base and J by 4 bases, with 15 bases left in between. Here the CDR3 reads CASSLKGPDGYEQYF. The CDR3 DNA is TGTGCCAGCAGCTTGAAAGGGCCGGATGGATACGAGCAGTACTTC.

This clonotype was found many times. The chain carries TRBV28 and TRBJ1-2; D is undetermined. The germline V gene has CDR1 MDHEN and CDR2 SYDVKM. Trimming cost V 5 bases and J 3 bases, with 10 bases left between them. The CDR3 has 13 residues. CDR3 in DNA: TGTGCCAGCAGTCCCCAACTATACTATGGCTACACCTTC. Translated: CASSPQLYYGYTF.

V and J are TRBV19 and TRBJ1-1, with D uncertain. The ends were cut back, 10 bases at V and 0 bases at J, with 18 bases in the middle. Germline values: CDR1 LNHDA, CDR2 SQIVND (reference sequence). The CDR3 is 15 residues long. CDR3 bases: TGTGCCACCCAGCTAGCGGCAGGAATGAACACTGAAGCTTTCTTT. Translated: CATQLAAGMNTEAFF.

This clonotype was picked up many times. CDR3 in amino acids: CSARDWGGGSETQYF. The CDR3 nucleotides are TGCAGTGCTAGAGATTGGGGAGGAGGGTCAGAGACCCAGTACTTC. The V call is TRBV20-1, the J call TRBJ2-5; possibly TRBD2 for D (6 bases). V lost 0 bases, J lost 4 bases, and 15 bases lay in between. Germline loops: CDR1 DFQATT, CDR2 SNEGSKA (reference sequence). The CDR3 runs 15 residues.

This clonotype was seen at least ten times. The chain links TRBV2 to TRBJ2-1, with 7 positions matching TRBD1. The junction had 5 bases not matched to a gene; V was cut back by 5 bases and J by 7 bases. In germline, CDR1 is SNHLY, CDR2 FYNNEI. The CDR3 contains 13 residues. In DNA form, the CDR3 reads TGTGCCAGCAGTCCGGGGACAGAGAATGAGCAGTTCTTC. Translation: CASSPGTENEQFF.

The chain couples TRBV5-1 to TRBJ2-5; D is unresolved. CDR1 is SGHRS, CDR2 YFSETQ, per germline. The CDR3 spans 14 residues. V was cut by 2 bases and J by 2 bases, with 10 bases left in between. CDR3 coding DNA: TGCGCCAGCAGCTTCCCTGGGCAGCAAGAGACCCAGTACTTC. Its protein product is CASSFPGQQETQYF. The full variable domain, completed using reference TRBV5-1 and TRBJ2-5, is KAGVTQTPRYLIKTRGQQVTLSCSPISGHRSVSWYQQTPGQGLQFLFEYFSETQRNKGNFPGRFSGRQFSNSRSEMNVSTLELGDSALYLCASSFPGQQETQYFGPGTRLLVL.

The DNA for the CDR3 is TGCAGCGCAACCCAGGGAAATGAAAAACTGTTTTTT. This encodes CSATQGNEKLFF. The J gene is TRBJ1-4, the V gene TRBV29-1; D possibly corresponds to TRBD1 (5 bases). Germline loops: CDR1 SQVTM, CDR2 ANQGSEA. Trimming shortened V by 7 bases and J by 5 bases, and 11 bases separated the two germline ends. This CDR3 region has 12 residues.

The chain has TRBV27 and TRBJ2-3; D tentatively fits TRBD1 or TRBD2 (5 bases each). From germline, CDR1 is MNHEY and CDR2 SMNVEV (reference sequence). The CDR3 is made up of 14 amino acids. Trimming left V 8 bases short and J 2 bases short, with 14 bases between. CDR3 coding DNA: TGTGCCAGCGGGACGGACCTCTACACAGATACGCAGTATTTT. It translates to CASGTDLYTDTQYF.

The chain is built from TRBV10-1 and TRBJ2-1; D might be TRBD2 (6 bases). The V end lost 9 bases, the J end lost 2 bases, and 23 bases lay between the germline ends. There are 17 residues in the CDR3. From germline, CDR1 is WNHNN and CDR2 SYGVQD (reference sequence). CDR3 sequence reads: CARKRTTGSGTYNEQFF. The CDR3 DNA follows: TGCGCCAGAAAACGAACTACGGGTAGCGGCACCTACAATGAGCAGTTCTTC.

Ten or more counts support this clonotype. The chain is built from TRBV28 and TRBJ2-1; no clear D. The length of the CDR3 is 17 residues. The V end lost 3 bases, the J end lost 7 bases, and 22 bases lay between the germline ends. Germline V gene data show CDR1 as MDHEN and CDR2 as SYDVKM. CDR3 region: CASSLTWGIPGENEQFF. The CDR3 coding sequence is TGTGCCAGCAGTTTGACCTGGGGAATCCCTGGCGAGAATGAGCAGTTCTTC.

The chain has TRBV29-1 and TRBJ1-1; TRBD1 is a possible D gene (5 bases). Germline V CDR1 and CDR2: SQVTM, ANQGSEA. The V gene lost 6 bases and the J gene lost 5 bases, with 13 bases spanning the gap. CDR3 length equals 12 residues. The CDR3 is CSVSRGGTEAFF. CDR3 nucleotide sequence: TGCAGCGTCTCGAGGGGAGGGACTGAAGCTTTCTTT.

This clonotype came up many times. This sequence joins TRBV20-1 and TRBJ2-3; 10 bases agree with TRBD1. V lost 7 bases to trimming and J lost 2 bases; unmatched junction nucleotides: 3. This CDR3 comprises 13 residues. CDR1 is DFQATT, CDR2 SNEGSKA, per germline (reference sequence). CDR3 amino acids: CSVGQGFTDTQYF. Here the CDR3 DNA reads TGCAGTGTGGGACAGGGGTTCACAGATACGCAGTATTTT.

This clonotype appeared a few times. The rearrangement links TRBV13 to TRBJ1-2; D is possibly TRBD1 (6 bases). CDR3 size: 16 residues. Deletions cut 0 bases from V and 5 bases from J, with 16 bases between. Germline values: CDR1 PRHDT, CDR2 FYEKMQ (reference sequence). For the CDR3, the DNA is TGTGCCAGCAGCTTAGGATTCCGTACAGGGAGGTATGGCTACACCTTC. It translates to CASSLGFRTGRYGYTF.

V is TRBV20-1 and J is TRBJ2-5; D is undetermined. The CDR3 is 12 residues long. Germline CDR1 is DFQATT and CDR2 is SNEGSKA (reference sequence). Trimming left V 7 bases short and J 6 bases short, with 15 bases between. The CDR3 protein is CSVSPTPQTQYF. As DNA, the CDR3 is TGCAGTGTTTCACCTACACCCCAGACCCAGTACTTC.